The 14 T cell receptor beta chains reported below all come from one sample, sequenced in a study of OX40 agonist ivuxolimab in advanced cancers. Generated by immunoSEQ multiplex PCR, the TCRdb table keeps only in-frame clones and is missing some. The top ten clones hold 0.8% to 0.9% of a sample with over 60,000 clones, around 90% of them seen once. Sequenced material: CD4+ or CD8+ T cells sorted from blood, taken in a trial of the OX40 agonist ivuxolimab. The receptor source for this set is an adult with an advanced solid tumor such as melanoma, head and neck, liver or kidney cancer.

The V and J genes are TRBV6-6 and TRBJ1-2; D unresolved. There are 13 residues in the CDR3. Looked up from germline, CDR1 is MNHNY and CDR2 is SVGAGI (reference sequence). With 2 bases removed from V and 2 bases from J, the gap between germline ends came to 6 bases. The CDR3 region is CASSYDTNYGYTF. The CDR3 bases are TGTGCCAGCAGTTACGACACCAACTATGGCTACACCTTC.

V and J are TRBV7-8 and TRBJ1-2, with TRBD1 matching over 7 bases. Germline V gene data show CDR1 as SGHVS and CDR2 as FQNEAQ. The CDR3 has 12 residues. V was pared by 8 bases and J by 4 bases, with 4 bases of the junction left unmatched. The CDR3 DNA sequence: TGTGCCAGCCAGGGGGTAGGCTATGGCTACACCTTC. This sequence encodes CASQGVGYGYTF. The full variable domain, its missing parts supplied by reference TRBV7-8 and TRBJ1-2, is GAGVSQSPRYKVAKRGQDVALRCDPISGHVSLFWYQQALGQGPEFLTYFQNEAQLDKSGLPSDRFFAERPEGSVSTLKIQRTQQEDSAVYLCASQGVGYGYTFGSGTRLTVV.

A single count supports this clone. V usage is TRBV5-1 and J usage is TRBJ1-1, with D possibly being TRBD1 (5 bases). The V end was cut by 5 bases, the J end by 6 bases, with 17 bases between. This CDR3 spans 14 amino acids. Germline V gene data show CDR1 as SGHRS and CDR2 as YFSETQ. DNA for the CDR3: TGCGCCAGCAGTCCGGTGCCGGGGGTGGCTGAAGCTTTCTTT. Residues: CASSPVPGVAEAFF.

The gene calls are TRBV21-1 and TRBJ1-2; the tabulated D call, TRBD1, remains unverified against the DNA. TRBV21-1 is designated a pseudogene. This CDR3 is built from 14 residues. CDR3 residues: CASSKVMAGYGYTF. The CDR3 DNA follows: TGTGCCAGCAGCAAAGTTATGGCAGGCTATGGCTACACCTTC.

J is TRBJ2-7 and V is TRBV28; possibly TRBD2 for D (5 bases). This CDR3 spans 15 amino acids. Germline V gene sequence: CDR1 MDHEN, CDR2 SYDVKM. V was trimmed by 3 bases and J by 0 bases, leaving 12 bases between them. In DNA, the CDR3 is TGTGCCAGCAGTTTCCGGGGAGTGCTCTCCTACGAGCAGTACTTC. It yields the protein CASSFRGVLSYEQYF.

This clone was seen only a few times. The chain couples TRBV14 to TRBJ1-1; D gene unclear. The CDR3 spans 15 residues. CDR1 is SGHDN, CDR2 FVKESK, per germline. V lost 4 bases and J lost 1, with 13 bases in between. CDR3 in amino acids: CASSLHTGRNTEAFF. As DNA, the CDR3 is TGTGCCAGCAGCCTTCATACGGGGAGGAACACTGAAGCTTTCTTT.

This clone has a handful of counts. The rearrangement links TRBV4-1 to TRBJ1-2; 10 positions match TRBD1. This CDR3 is 16 amino acids long. V shed 2 bases and J 4 bases; nucleotides not matched to a gene: 7. Germline lookup yields CDR1 MGHRA and CDR2 YSYEKL. DNA for the CDR3: TGCGCCAGCAGCCAAACCATCGGACAGGGGGTCTATGGCTACACCTTC. This gives the protein CASSQTIGQGVYGYTF.

CDR3 DNA sequence: TGTGCCTGGGGTCAAGGGCTCCGGTTAGCTAACTATGGCTACACCTTC. Translated, it gives CAWGQGLRLANYGYTF. This chain joins TRBV30 and TRBJ1-2; no clear D. Germline CDR1 and CDR2: GTSNPN and SVGIG (reference sequence). V dropped 5 bases and J dropped 0 bases, with 19 bases sitting between them. The CDR3 is made up of 16 amino acids.

Here the CDR3 DNA reads TGTGCCAGCAGTCCCCGGGTGAGGGGGCGGCATCAGCCCCAGCATTTT. Translation: CASSPRVRGRHQPQHF. V usage is TRBV27 and J usage is TRBJ1-5, with TRBD1 matching 7 bases. The CDR3 covers 16 residues. The germline gives CDR1 MNHEY, CDR2 SMNVEV (reference sequence). The V segment lost 5 bases and the J segment 5 bases; nucleotides outside the gene matches: 12.

Regarding this clone: Distinct nucleotide sequences in the sample also encode this CDR3. This chain links TRBV10-3 with TRBJ2-3; the D call may be TRBD1 or TRBD2 (6 bases each). Germline V lookup: CDR1 ENHRY, CDR2 SYGVKD. Trimming shortened V by 3 bases and J by 1 base, and 17 bases separated the two germline ends. The CDR3 loop spans 17 amino acids. CDR3 in amino acids: CAISDPLGGLGTDTQYF. The CDR3 DNA reads as TGTGCCATCAGTGATCCCCTTGGGGGGCTAGGCACAGATACGCAGTATTTT.

V and J are TRBV4-3 and TRBJ1-6, with TRBD1 matching 8 bases. CDR1 is LGHNA, CDR2 YSLEER, per germline. Trimming cost V 3 bases and J 6 bases; bases outside gene matches: 4. There are 15 residues in the CDR3. The CDR3 protein is CASSHGQGGNSPLHF. CDR3 nucleotides: TGCGCCAGCAGCCATGGACAGGGAGGTAATTCACCCCTCCACTTT.

This chain joins TRBV18 and TRBJ1-6, with D uncertain. Trimming removed 2 bases at V and 10 bases at J, with 12 bases between. Germline loops: CDR1 KGHSH, CDR2 LQKENI. The CDR3 runs 14 residues. The CDR3 sequence is CASSPGFRESPLHF. CDR3 nucleotides: TGTGCCAGCTCACCAGGGTTTAGGGAATCACCCCTCCACTTT.

The chain employs TRBV28 and TRBJ2-1; possible D gene TRBD1, 5 bases. Trimming shortened V by 8 bases and J by 6 bases, and 17 bases separated the two germline ends. This CDR3 region has 14 residues. CDR1 and CDR2 (germline): MDHEN, SYDVKM. CDR3 in DNA: TGTGCCAGCTCGGATCAGGGTGGAATCAATGAGCAGTTCTTC. It encodes CASSDQGGINEQFF.

The chain joins TRBV19 to TRBJ2-3, with D hard to call. With 7 bases removed from V and 4 bases from J, the gap between germline ends came to 15 bases. This CDR3 is 14 amino acids long. Germline V gene lookup returns CDR1 LNHDA and CDR2 SQIVND (reference sequence). CDR3 in amino acids: CASTQQYSADTQYF. In DNA form, the CDR3 reads TGTGCCAGTACCCAACAGTATTCCGCAGATACGCAGTATTTT.